A single sample is the source of the 2 T cell receptor beta chains below, sequenced in a study of blood T cell repertoires in COVID-19 (dated by TCRdb to about 2020). The library was generated by the immunoSEQ multiplex PCR assay. Here the immuneACCESS table is served through TCRdb, limited to in-frame sequences with V and J called. Missing clones are a known gap in these copies; in checked studies unresolved V genes cover under half, and the rest lacks a known reason. This sample lists fewer than 500,000 clones; around 90% were detected once. 0.7% to 1% of the sample lies in the top ten. Sequencing was carried out using peripheral blood. These receptor sequences come from a man aged 18 to 29 with COVID-19, enrolled during active disease.

CDR3 in amino acids: CASSLRFGREPTSGANVLTF. For the CDR3, the DNA is TGTGCCAGCAGTTTAAGGTTTGGCAGGGAACCCACCTCTGGGGCCAACGTCCTGACTTTC. The V call is TRBV27, the J call TRBJ2-6, with D perhaps TRBD1 (5 bases). The V end lost 2 bases, the J end lost 0 bases, and 20 bases lay between the germline ends. There are 20 residues in the CDR3. Germline-derived CDR1 and CDR2 are MNHEY and SMNVEV (reference sequence). The whole variable domain, filled in from reference TRBV27 and TRBJ2-6, reads EAQVTQNPRYLITVTGKKLTVTCSQNMNHEYMSWYRQDPGLGLRQIYYSMNVEVTDKGDVPEGYKVSRKEKRNFPLILESPSPNQTSLYFCASSLRFGREPTSGANVLTFGAGSRLTVL.

The chain recombines TRBV27 with TRBJ2-1; TRBD2 might be the D (5 bases). The CDR3 consists of 16 residues. Germline V gives CDR1 MNHEY, CDR2 SMNVEV (reference sequence). V dropped 2 bases and J dropped 2 bases, with 13 bases sitting between them. The DNA for the CDR3 is TGTGCCAGCAGTTTAGGGTGGGAGTGGCCCTACAATGAGCAGTTCTTC. Amino acids: CASSLGWEWPYNEQFF.